The 18 T cell receptor beta chains below come from one sample, sequenced in a study of shared clonotypes between healthy human individuals. Libraries were prepared by immunoSEQ multiplex PCR; TCRdb keeps only in-frame clonotypes and omits some of them. This sample yields about 1 million clones, of which approximately 70% are seen a single time; over 1.3% belongs to the top ten. The sample comprised memory CD4+ T cells sorted from blood. The sample's subset: CD45RA-negative fraction. All receptors derive from a young man in good health.

With respect to this clone: Other DNA sequences of this sample code for an identical CDR3. The chain joins TRBV5-1 to TRBJ1-1; D may be TRBD1 (5 bases). Germline V CDR1 and CDR2: SGHRS, YFSETQ. V gave up 1 base and J gave up 5 bases, with 12 bases separating them. There are 14 residues in the CDR3. CDR3 in amino acids: CASSLRQGGTEAFF. The CDR3 region has the DNA TGCGCCAGCAGCTTGCGTCAGGGAGGGACTGAAGCTTTCTTT.

V usage is TRBV27 and J usage is TRBJ2-2; D gene unclear. The CDR3 sequence is 14 residues long. Trimming pared 6 bases from V and 2 bases from J, leaving 10 bases between. In germline, CDR1 is MNHEY, CDR2 SMNVEV (reference sequence). The CDR3, as DNA: TGTGCCAGCAGCACACTTACAAACACCGGGGAGCTGTTTTTT. Translated, it gives CASSTLTNTGELFF.

The chain has TRBV29-1 and TRBJ2-1; TRBD1 aligns across 8 bases. The V segment lost 4 bases and the J segment 7 bases; nucleotides outside the gene matches: 12. The CDR3 runs 15 residues. The V gene's germline CDR1 is SQVTM and CDR2 ANQGSEA. For the CDR3, the DNA is TGCAGCGTTGTTTTCCTCTGGGACAGGAGGAATGAGCAGTTCTTC. Translating gives CSVVFLWDRRNEQFF.

The V gene is TRBV4-1, the J gene TRBJ1-5, with 10 bases fitting TRBD1. Germline V gene lookup returns CDR1 MGHRA and CDR2 YSYEKL. This CDR3 contains 15 residues. V shed 1 base and J 6 bases; nucleotides not matched to a gene: 3. In DNA, the CDR3 is TGCGCCAGCAGCCAAGGGGGACAGGGGATTCAGCCCCAGCATTTT. This encodes CASSQGGQGIQPQHF.

The chain joins TRBV30 to TRBJ1-6; TRBD1 matches at 8 bases. The CDR3 extends over 16 amino acids. Germline V lookup: CDR1 GTSNPN, CDR2 SVGIG (reference sequence). Unmatched junction bases numbered 8, after V lost 2 bases and J lost 5 bases. The CDR3 DNA follows: TGTGCCTGGAGTCGAGACCGGACAGGGAATAATTCACCCCTCCACTTT. Translating gives CAWSRDRTGNNSPLHF.

The rearrangement uses TRBV5-6 and TRBJ1-2, with D hard to call. V was clipped by 0 bases and J by 4 bases, with 10 bases between them. The CDR3 is 14 residues long. The germline CDR1 and CDR2 sequences are SGHDT and YYEEEE. The CDR3 sequence is CASSLDRSSYGYTF. In nucleotides, the CDR3 is TGTGCCAGCAGCTTGGATCGGTCATCCTATGGCTACACCTTC.

The gene calls are TRBV12-5 and TRBJ1-2; TRBD1 matches 7 bases. The length of the CDR3 is 15 residues. Germline trimming cut 3 bases from V and 4 bases from J; bases unmatched to any gene: 8. Germline assignment: CDR1 LGHNT and CDR2 FRNRAP. Here the CDR3 reads CASGLAQGDGYGYTF. CDR3 DNA sequence: TGTGCTAGTGGTTTAGCCCAGGGGGACGGCTATGGCTACACCTTC.

In regard to this clone: The same CDR3 can be traced to other DNA sequences in this sample. The rearrangement joins TRBV19 to TRBJ1-3; D possibly corresponds to TRBD1 (5 bases). CDR1 and CDR2 from the germline V gene are LNHDA and SQIVND (reference sequence). This CDR3 is built from 12 residues. V was trimmed by 10 bases and J by 2 bases, leaving 9 bases between them. CDR3 amino acids: CATGTAGNTIYF. Written as DNA, the CDR3 is TGTGCCACTGGGACTGCTGGAAACACCATATATTTT.

The J gene is TRBJ2-1, the V gene TRBV6-5; 11 bases align to TRBD2. The trim removed 7 bases at V and 8 bases at J, leaving 10 bases unmatched. CDR3 length equals 15 residues. CDR1 is MNHEY and CDR2 is SVGAGI in the germline V gene. In DNA form, the CDR3 reads TGTGCCAGCACCCCAGGACTAGCGGGCTGGTATGAGCAGTTCTTC. This translates into CASTPGLAGWYEQFF.

Of note for this clone: This specimen includes other DNA sequences encoding the same CDR3. The chain uses TRBV30 and TRBJ1-2; 7 nucleotides line up with TRBD1. The CDR3 spans 13 residues. V gave up 2 bases and J gave up 2 bases; unmatched junction bases: 2. Germline CDR1 and CDR2: GTSNPN and SVGIG (reference sequence). CDR3: CAWSPGQNYGYTF. CDR3 nucleotide sequence: TGTGCCTGGAGTCCGGGACAGAACTATGGCTACACCTTC.

This chain links TRBV10-3 with TRBJ1-1, with 7 bases that match TRBD1. The CDR3 loop spans 17 amino acids. Per germline, CDR1 ENHRY and CDR2 SYGVKD. Losses at the gene ends were 6 bases for V and 4 bases for J; bases not matched to a gene: 17. DNA for the CDR3: TGTGCCATCAGCGGAGGACCCTATGACAGGGATGTCACTGAAGCTTTCTTT. Amino acids: CAISGGPYDRDVTEAFF.

The chain uses TRBV6-6 and TRBJ1-6, with no clear D. V dropped 0 bases and J dropped 14 bases, with 11 bases sitting between them. Germline V gene lookup returns CDR1 MNHNY and CDR2 SVGAGI (reference sequence). The CDR3 totals 13 residues. CDR3 in amino acids: CASSYSPNVALHF. CDR3 coding DNA: TGTGCCAGCAGTTACTCCCCTAATGTGGCCCTCCACTTT.

In the case of this clone: The junction departs from the called germline gene at one end, perhaps through a read error. The chain recombines TRBV2 with TRBJ2-3; D gene ambiguous. This CDR3 has 14 amino acids. From germline, CDR1 is SNHLY and CDR2 FYNNEI. As DNA, the CDR3 is TGTGCCAGCAGCGAAGGAAGTAGAACAGATACGCAGTATTTT. Translating it yields CASSEGSRTDTQYF.

V and J are TRBV6-5 and TRBJ2-1, with 10 positions matching TRBD1. This CDR3 has 11 residues. Germline V gene data show CDR1 as MNHEY and CDR2 as SVGAGI. V dropped 5 bases and J dropped 14; count of bases not matched to a gene: 3. The CDR3 protein is CASSQGQGEFF. CDR3 coding DNA: TGTGCCAGCAGTCAAGGACAGGGGGAGTTCTTC.

This clone was seen a handful of times. The chain uses TRBV5-6 and TRBJ2-4, with TRBD2 matching over 10 bases. The CDR3 extends over 18 amino acids. In germline, CDR1 is SGHDT, CDR2 YYEEEE. J was trimmed by 1 base and V by 7 bases; bases with no gene match: 14. CDR3 nucleotide sequence: TGTGCCAGCCCAAGATGGGAGCGGGAGGGCTGGGCCAAAAACATTCAGTACTTC. This encodes CASPRWEREGWAKNIQYF.

The chain employs TRBV7-9 and TRBJ2-3, with TRBD2 matching over 7 bases. The CDR3 has 16 amino acids. CDR1 and CDR2 from the germline V gene are SEHNR and FQNEAQ (reference sequence). V trimming: 1 base; J trimming: 2 bases; junction bases outside the gene matches: 6. The CDR3 DNA sequence: TGTGCCAGCAGCTTAGTGGGCGGGGGACCCACAGATACGCAGTATTTT. Encoded protein: CASSLVGGGPTDTQYF.

Points on this clone: This may be a read error: a much more frequent sequence differs by one nucleotide. At the DNA level, this CDR3 is encoded by other sequences in the same sample as well. V is TRBV6-6 and J is TRBJ2-7; unclear D gene. Germline lookup yields CDR1 MNHNY and CDR2 SVGAGI (reference sequence). The length of the CDR3 is 11 residues. Trimming took off 4 bases at V and 1 base at J, with 2 bases between the two ends. The CDR3 here is CASSFSYEQYF. DNA of the CDR3: TGTGCCAGCAGTTTTTCCTACGAGCAGTACTTC.

The genes are TRBV5-1 and TRBJ2-3; 7 bases line up with TRBD2. CDR1 and CDR2 (germline): SGHRS, YFSETQ. Germline trimming cut 4 bases from V and 2 bases from J; bases unmatched to any gene: 10. The CDR3 sequence is 16 residues long. CDR3 DNA sequence: TGCGCCAGCAGCGCCAACAGCGGGAAAATCACAGATACGCAGTATTTT. Its protein is CASSANSGKITDTQYF.